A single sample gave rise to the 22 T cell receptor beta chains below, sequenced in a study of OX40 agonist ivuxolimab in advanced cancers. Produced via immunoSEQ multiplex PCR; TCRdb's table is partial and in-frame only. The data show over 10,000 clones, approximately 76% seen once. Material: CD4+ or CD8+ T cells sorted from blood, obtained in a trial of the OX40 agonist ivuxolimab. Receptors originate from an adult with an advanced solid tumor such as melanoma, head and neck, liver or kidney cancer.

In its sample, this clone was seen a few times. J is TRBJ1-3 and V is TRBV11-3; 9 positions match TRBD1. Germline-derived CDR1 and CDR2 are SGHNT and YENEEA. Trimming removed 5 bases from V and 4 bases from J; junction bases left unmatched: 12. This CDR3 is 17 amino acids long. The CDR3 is CASSPRPGTGYGNTIYF. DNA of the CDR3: TGTGCCAGCAGCCCCAGGCCAGGGACAGGGTACGGAAACACCATATATTTT.

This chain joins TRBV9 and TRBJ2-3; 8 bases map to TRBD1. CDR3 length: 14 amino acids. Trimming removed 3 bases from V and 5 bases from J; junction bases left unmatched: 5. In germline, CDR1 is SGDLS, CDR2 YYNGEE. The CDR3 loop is CASSAGQGGDTQYF. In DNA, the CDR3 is TGTGCCAGCAGCGCCGGACAGGGTGGAGATACGCAGTATTTT.

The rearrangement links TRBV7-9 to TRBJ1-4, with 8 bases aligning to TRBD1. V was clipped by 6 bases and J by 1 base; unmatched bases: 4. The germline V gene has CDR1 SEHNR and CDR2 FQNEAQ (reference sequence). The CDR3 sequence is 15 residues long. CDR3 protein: CASSSTGGTNEKLFF. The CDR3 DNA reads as TGTGCCAGCAGTTCAACAGGGGGAACTAATGAAAAACTGTTTTTT.

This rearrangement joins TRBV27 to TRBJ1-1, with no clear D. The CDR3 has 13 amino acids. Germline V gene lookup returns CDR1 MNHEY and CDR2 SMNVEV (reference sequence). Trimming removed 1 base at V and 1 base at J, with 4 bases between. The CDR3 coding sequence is TGTGCCAGCAGTTTATACGCGAACACTGAAGCTTTCTTT. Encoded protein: CASSLYANTEAFF.

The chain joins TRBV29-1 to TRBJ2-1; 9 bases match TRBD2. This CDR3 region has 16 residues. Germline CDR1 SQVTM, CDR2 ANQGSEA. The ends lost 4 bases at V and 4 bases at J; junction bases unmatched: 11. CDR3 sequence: CSVVGAASGTYNEQFF. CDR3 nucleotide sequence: TGCAGCGTTGTCGGGGCGGCTAGCGGGACGTACAATGAGCAGTTCTTC.

The CDR3 sequence: CASSVGQYTYGYTF. The CDR3 nucleotides are TGTGCCAGCAGTGTCGGACAGTACACCTATGGCTACACCTTC. The chain couples TRBV27 to TRBJ1-2; D is perhaps TRBD1 (6 bases). V lost 5 bases to trimming and J lost 4 bases, with 14 bases between them. Germline CDR1 is MNHEY and CDR2 is SMNVEV (reference sequence). The CDR3 length is 14 residues.

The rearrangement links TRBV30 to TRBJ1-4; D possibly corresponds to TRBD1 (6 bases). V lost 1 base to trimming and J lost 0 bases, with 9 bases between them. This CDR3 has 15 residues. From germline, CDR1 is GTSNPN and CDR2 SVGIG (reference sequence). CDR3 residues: CAWSADSATNEKLFF. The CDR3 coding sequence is TGTGCCTGGAGTGCGGACAGTGCAACTAATGAAAAACTGTTTTTT. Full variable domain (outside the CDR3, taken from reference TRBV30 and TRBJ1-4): SQTIHQWPATLVQPVGSPLSLECTVEGTSNPNLYWYRQAAGRGLQLLFYSVGIGQISSEVPQNLSASRPQDRQFILSSKKLLLSDSGFYLCAWSADSATNEKLFFGSGTQLSVL.

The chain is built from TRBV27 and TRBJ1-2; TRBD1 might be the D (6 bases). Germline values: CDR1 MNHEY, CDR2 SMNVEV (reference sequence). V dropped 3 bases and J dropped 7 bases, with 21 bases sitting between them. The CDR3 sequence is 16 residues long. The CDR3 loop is CASSFRGGIALGGYTF. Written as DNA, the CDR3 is TGTGCCAGCAGTTTCAGGGGAGGGATAGCCCTAGGTGGCTACACCTTC.

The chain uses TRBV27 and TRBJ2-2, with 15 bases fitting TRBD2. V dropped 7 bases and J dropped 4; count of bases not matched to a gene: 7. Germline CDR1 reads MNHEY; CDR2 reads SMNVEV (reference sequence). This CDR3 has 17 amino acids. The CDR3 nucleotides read TGTGCCAGCACCGCCGGGACTAGCGGGAGGACCACCGGGGAGCTGTTTTTT. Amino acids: CASTAGTSGRTTGELFF.

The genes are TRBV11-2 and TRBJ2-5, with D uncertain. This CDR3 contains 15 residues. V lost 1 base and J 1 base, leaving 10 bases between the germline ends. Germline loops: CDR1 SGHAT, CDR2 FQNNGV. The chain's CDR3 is CASSLGMGPQETQYF. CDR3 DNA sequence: TGTGCCAGCAGCTTAGGCATGGGCCCCCAAGAGACCCAGTACTTC. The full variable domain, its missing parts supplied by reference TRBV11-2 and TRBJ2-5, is EAGVAQSPRYKIIEKRQSVAFWCNPISGHATLYWYQQILGQGPKLLIQFQNNGVVDDSQLPKDRFSAERLKGVDSTLKIQPAKLEDSAVYLCASSLGMGPQETQYFGPGTRLLVL.

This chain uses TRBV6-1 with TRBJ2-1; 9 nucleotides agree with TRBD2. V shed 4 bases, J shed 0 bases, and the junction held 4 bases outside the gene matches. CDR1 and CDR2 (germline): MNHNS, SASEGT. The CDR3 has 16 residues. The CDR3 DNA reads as TGTGCCAGCAGTGGACTAGCGGTCGTCTCCTACAATGAGCAGTTCTTC. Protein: CASSGLAVVSYNEQFF.

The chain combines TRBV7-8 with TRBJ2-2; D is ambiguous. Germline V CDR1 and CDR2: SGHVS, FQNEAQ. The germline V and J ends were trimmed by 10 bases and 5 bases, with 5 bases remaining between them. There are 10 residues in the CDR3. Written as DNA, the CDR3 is TGTGCCATTTGGACCGGGGAGCTGTTTTTT. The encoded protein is CAIWTGELFF.

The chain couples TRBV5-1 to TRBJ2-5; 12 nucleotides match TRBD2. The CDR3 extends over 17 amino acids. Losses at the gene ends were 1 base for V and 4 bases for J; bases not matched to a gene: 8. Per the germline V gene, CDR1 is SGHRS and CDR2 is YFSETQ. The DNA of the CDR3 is TGCGCCAGCAGCTTGTTCCCTAGCGGGAGGGTGAGAGAGACCCAGTACTTC. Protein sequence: CASSLFPSGRVRETQYF.

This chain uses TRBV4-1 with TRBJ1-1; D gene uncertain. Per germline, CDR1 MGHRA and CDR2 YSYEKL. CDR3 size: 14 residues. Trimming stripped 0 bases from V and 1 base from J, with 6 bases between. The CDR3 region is CASSQDRGNTEAFF. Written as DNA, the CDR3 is TGCGCCAGCAGCCAAGATCGGGGGAACACTGAAGCTTTCTTT.

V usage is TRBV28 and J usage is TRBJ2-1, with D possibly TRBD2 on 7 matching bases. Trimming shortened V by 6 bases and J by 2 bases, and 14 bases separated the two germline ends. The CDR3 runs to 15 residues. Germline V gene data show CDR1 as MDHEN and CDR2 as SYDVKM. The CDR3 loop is CASRGGGVPYNEQFF. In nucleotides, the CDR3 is TGTGCCAGCAGGGGAGGGGGAGTACCCTACAATGAGCAGTTCTTC.

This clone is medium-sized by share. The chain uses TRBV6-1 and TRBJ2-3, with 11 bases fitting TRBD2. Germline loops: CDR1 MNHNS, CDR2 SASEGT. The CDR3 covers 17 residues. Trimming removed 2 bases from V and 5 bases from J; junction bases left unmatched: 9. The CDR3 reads CASSEYSGRASVDTQYF. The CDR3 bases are TGTGCCAGCAGTGAATATAGCGGGAGGGCCTCGGTAGATACGCAGTATTTT.

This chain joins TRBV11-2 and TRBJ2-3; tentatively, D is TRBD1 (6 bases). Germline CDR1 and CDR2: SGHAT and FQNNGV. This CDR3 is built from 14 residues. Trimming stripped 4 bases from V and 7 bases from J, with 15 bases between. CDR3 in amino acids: CASSSVGAWNTQYF. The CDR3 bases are TGTGCCAGCAGCTCGGTGGGGGCGTGGAATACGCAGTATTTT. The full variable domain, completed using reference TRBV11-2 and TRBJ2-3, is EAGVAQSPRYKIIEKRQSVAFWCNPISGHATLYWYQQILGQGPKLLIQFQNNGVVDDSQLPKDRFSAERLKGVDSTLKIQPAKLEDSAVYLCASSSVGAWNTQYFGPGTRLTVL.

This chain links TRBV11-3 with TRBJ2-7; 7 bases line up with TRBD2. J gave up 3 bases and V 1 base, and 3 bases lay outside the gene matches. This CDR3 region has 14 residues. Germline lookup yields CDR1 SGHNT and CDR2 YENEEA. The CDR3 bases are TGTGCCAGCAGCTTAGGGACTAGTAACTACGAGCAGTACTTC. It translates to CASSLGTSNYEQYF. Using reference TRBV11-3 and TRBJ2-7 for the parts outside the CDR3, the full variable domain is EAGVVQSPRYKIIEKKQPVAFWCNPISGHNTLYWYLQNLGQGPELLIRYENEEAVDDSQLPKDRFSAERLKGVDSTLKIQPAELGDSAVYLCASSLGTSNYEQYFGPGTRLTVT.

The CDR3 DNA reads TGTGCCAGCAGCCCAGCGGGGCCCCAAGACCAAGAGACCCAGTACTTC. Translation: CASSPAGPQDQETQYF. The chain uses TRBV11-3 and TRBJ2-5, with 7 positions matching TRBD2. The germline CDR1 and CDR2 sequences are SGHNT and YENEEA. The CDR3 consists of 16 residues. V gave up 5 bases and J gave up 0 bases; unmatched junction bases: 9.

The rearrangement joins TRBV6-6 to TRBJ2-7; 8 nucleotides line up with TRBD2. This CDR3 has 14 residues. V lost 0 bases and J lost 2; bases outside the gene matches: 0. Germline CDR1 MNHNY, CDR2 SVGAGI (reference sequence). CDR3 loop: CASSYSTSAYEQYF. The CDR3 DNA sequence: TGTGCCAGCAGTTACTCGACTAGCGCCTACGAGCAGTACTTC.

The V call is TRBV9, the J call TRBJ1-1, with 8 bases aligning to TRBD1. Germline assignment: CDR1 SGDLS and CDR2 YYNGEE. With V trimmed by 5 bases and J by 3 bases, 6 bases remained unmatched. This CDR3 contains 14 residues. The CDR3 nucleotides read TGTGCCAGCAGAGAGGGGACAGGCTACACTGAAGCTTTCTTT. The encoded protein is CASREGTGYTEAFF.

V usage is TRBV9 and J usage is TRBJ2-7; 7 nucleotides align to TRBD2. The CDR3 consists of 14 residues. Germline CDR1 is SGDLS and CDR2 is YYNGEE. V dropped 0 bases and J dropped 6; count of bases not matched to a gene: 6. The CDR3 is CASSVGGRAGEQYF. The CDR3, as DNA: TGTGCCAGCAGCGTAGGAGGGAGGGCCGGCGAGCAGTACTTC.